The entry that follows covers one T cell receptor beta chain sequence. The CDR3 regions of TCR beta were amplified from RNA transcripts. During a first-round RT-PCR of the TCR CDR3, the HTBI primer set was used. TCRdb re-called the multiplex PCR reads through MiXCR, storing one row per CDR3 protein. The table shows about 610,000 distinct CDR3 sequences, with 14% to 15% occurring only once. This specimen belongs to a study of T cells in Graves' hyperthyroidism and ophthalmopathy. For the study at large: Specimen type is peripheral blood, collected at initial diagnosis prior to any treatment.

CDR3 length: 14 amino acids. V shed 5 bases and J shed 4 bases, with 14 bases lying between them. Germline-derived CDR1 and CDR2 are SGHTA and FQGNSA. The sample taken for sequencing was blood. V gene TRBV7-2 combines with J gene TRBJ1-2, with a weak D call TRBD1 (5 bases). The sequence was collected from a middle-aged woman with Graves' ophthalmopathy. The CDR3: CASSARQSSYGYTF. In nucleotides, the CDR3 is TGTGCCAGCAGCGCCAGACAGTCATCCTATGGCTACACCTTC. Supplemented by reference TRBV7-2 and TRBJ1-2, the full variable domain reads GAGVSQSPSNKVTEKGKDVELRCDPISGHTALYWYRQSLGQGLEFLIYFQGNSAPDKSGLPSDRFSAERTGGSVSTLTIQRTQQEDSAVYLCASSARQSSYGYTFGSGTRLTVV.